The next 12 T cell receptor beta chains were all read from a single sample in a study of T cell responses to AZD1222 COVID-19 vaccine. Generated by immunoSEQ multiplex PCR, the TCRdb table keeps only in-frame clones and is missing some. Among 150,000 or so clones listed, about 92% were seen once. The specimen comprised peripheral blood, sampled on day 0 of AZD1222 vaccination. The receptors shown here come from an adult in good health.

The chain uses TRBV7-2 and TRBJ2-2; 7 nucleotides align to TRBD1. The V gene end was trimmed by 1 base and the J gene end by 4 bases; junction bases not matched to a gene: 6. Germline CDR1 is SGHTA and CDR2 is FQGNSA. This CDR3 contains 16 residues. CDR3 region: CASSLVGDRSTGELFF. In DNA, the CDR3 is TGTGCCAGCAGCTTAGTGGGGGACAGATCCACCGGGGAGCTGTTTTTT.

V usage is TRBV6-6 and J usage is TRBJ2-1; unclear D gene. CDR1 is MNHNY, CDR2 SVGAGI, per germline (reference sequence). The CDR3 consists of 15 residues. V lost 2 bases and J lost 3, with 11 bases in between. The CDR3: CASSYVSGYYNEQFF. The CDR3 DNA is TGTGCCAGCAGTTACGTGTCCGGTTACTACAATGAGCAGTTCTTC.

This clone was recorded once. The V call is TRBV12-3 or TRBV12-4, the J call TRBJ1-2, with D perhaps matching TRBD1 (5 bases). The CDR3 is made up of 13 amino acids. V was trimmed by 4 bases and J by 6 bases, leaving 12 bases between them. CDR3 sequence (DNA): TGTGCCAGCAGTTGGGACCGGGACGATGGCTACACCTTC. Protein product: CASSWDRDDGYTF.

A few counts support this clone. The chain uses TRBV28 and TRBJ1-1; unclear D gene. This CDR3 contains 15 residues. The germline V and J ends were trimmed by 5 bases and 0 bases, with 13 bases remaining between them. Germline V lookup: CDR1 MDHEN, CDR2 SYDVKM. This CDR3 reads CASSAEGQLNTEAFF. The DNA for the CDR3 is TGTGCCAGCAGTGCCGAGGGCCAGTTGAACACTGAAGCTTTCTTT.

The chain is built from TRBV29-1 and TRBJ1-1; D is unresolved. The germline CDR1 and CDR2 sequences are SQVTM and ANQGSEA. V shed 3 bases and J shed 6 bases, with 5 bases lying between them. The CDR3 is 10 residues long. The CDR3 reads CSVDQAEAFF. The DNA of the CDR3 is TGCAGCGTTGATCAAGCTGAAGCTTTCTTT.

The chain carries TRBV4-3 and TRBJ2-5; D not certain. The CDR3 sequence is 12 residues long. Trimming took 1 base from V and 2 from J, leaving 2 bases between them. Germline lookup yields CDR1 LGHNA and CDR2 YSLEER. CDR3 residues: CASSQAQETQYF. The DNA of the CDR3 is TGCGCCAGCAGCCAAGCGCAAGAGACCCAGTACTTC.

The rearrangement links TRBV29-1 to TRBJ2-5; 12 positions agree with TRBD2. The V gene end was trimmed by 3 bases and the J gene end by 5 bases; junction bases not matched to a gene: 4. From germline, CDR1 is SQVTM and CDR2 ANQGSEA. The CDR3 has 14 residues. The CDR3 reads CSVDLAGGGETQYF. CDR3 nucleotides: TGCAGCGTTGACCTAGCGGGAGGGGGGGAGACCCAGTACTTC.

The chain is built from TRBV5-4 and TRBJ2-5, with D maybe TRBD2 (6 bases). Between the trimmed V and J ends, which lost 0 bases and 7 bases, there was a span of 16 bases. CDR1 is SGHNT, CDR2 YYREEE, per germline (reference sequence). The CDR3 is 15 amino acids. The chain's CDR3 is CASSLVASARGTQYF. For the CDR3, the DNA is TGTGCCAGCAGCTTGGTGGCTAGCGCTCGGGGGACCCAGTACTTC.

This chain uses TRBV20-1 with TRBJ2-7; weak D call: TRBD2 (6 bases). V was cut by 6 bases and J by 7 bases, with 13 bases left in between. Germline CDR1 DFQATT, CDR2 SNEGSKA (reference sequence). The CDR3 contains 11 residues. The CDR3 sequence is CSATRRGEQYF. DNA of the CDR3: TGCAGTGCCACCCGGAGGGGAGAGCAGTACTTC.

This chain joins TRBV5-8 and TRBJ2-7; TRBD1 matches 7 bases. Losses at the gene ends were 5 bases for V and 0 bases for J; bases not matched to a gene: 8. CDR1 is SGHTS, CDR2 YDEGEE, per germline. The CDR3 contains 15 residues. The CDR3 nucleotides are TGTGCCAGCAGGCCCTCGGGACAGCTCTCCTACGAGCAGTACTTC. Protein product: CASRPSGQLSYEQYF.

CDR3 region: CASSIRVNTEAFF. CDR3 nucleotides: TGTGCCAGTAGTATCAGGGTGAACACTGAAGCTTTCTTT. The chain joins TRBV19 to TRBJ1-1, with a possible D match to TRBD1 (5 bases). This CDR3 contains 13 residues. With 3 bases removed from V and 0 bases from J, the gap between germline ends came to 5 bases. Germline CDR1 is LNHDA and CDR2 is SQIVND (reference sequence).

This chain connects TRBV5-1 to TRBJ1-1; 8 nucleotides agree with TRBD1. CDR1 and CDR2 from the germline V gene are SGHRS and YFSETQ. With V trimmed by 3 bases and J by 4 bases, 5 bases remained unmatched. The CDR3 runs to 14 residues. The CDR3: CASSWGQVGTEAFF. As DNA, the CDR3 is TGCGCCAGCAGCTGGGGACAGGTTGGCACTGAAGCTTTCTTT.